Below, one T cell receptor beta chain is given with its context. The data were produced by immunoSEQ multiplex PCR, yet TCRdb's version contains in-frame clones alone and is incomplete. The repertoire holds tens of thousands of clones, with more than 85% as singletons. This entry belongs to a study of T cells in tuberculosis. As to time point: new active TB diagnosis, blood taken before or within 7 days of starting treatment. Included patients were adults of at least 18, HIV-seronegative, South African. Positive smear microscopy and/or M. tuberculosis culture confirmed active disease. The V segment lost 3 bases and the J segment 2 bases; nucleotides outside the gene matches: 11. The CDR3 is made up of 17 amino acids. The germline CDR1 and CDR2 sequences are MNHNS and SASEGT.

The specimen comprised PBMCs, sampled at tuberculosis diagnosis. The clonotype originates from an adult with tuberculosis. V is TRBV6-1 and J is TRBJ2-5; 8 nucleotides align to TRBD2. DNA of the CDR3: TGTGCCAGCAGTGATCTTGGCGGGGGGCGACTTCAAGAGACCCAGTACTTC. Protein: CASSDLGGGRLQETQYF.